This TCR beta chain was observed in a study of PD-1 blockade in classical Hodgkin lymphoma. Relapse was seen in all patients after autologous stem cell transplantation, and brentuximab vedotin exposure was variable. Sequencing used immunoSEQ multiplex PCR; TCRdb keeps in-frame clones, though not all of them. The repertoire holds about 40,000 clones, about nine tenths seen once, with around 9.7% in the top ten. CDR3 length: 15 residues. V was pared by 1 base and J by 2 bases, with 12 bases between. Looked up from germline, CDR1 is SEHNR and CDR2 is FQNEAQ (reference sequence). Specimen: peripheral blood mononuclear cells (PBMCs), collected at baseline. The chain uses TRBV7-9 and TRBJ2-7, with D tentatively TRBD1 or TRBD2 (6 bases each). This clonotype was sampled from a human donor with classical Hodgkin lymphoma. The CDR3 protein is CASSLVRGLAYEQYF. CDR3 DNA sequence: TGTGCCAGCAGCTTAGTCCGGGGGCTTGCCTACGAGCAGTACTTC.